The rows below give T cell receptor beta chains drawn from one sample of a study of technical replicates of blood from several donors. This table comes from immunoSEQ multiplex PCR, and its TCRdb copy is limited to in-frame clones, with some not included. Of about 68,000 clones listed, 95% to 97% are singletons. Sequencing used T cells isolated from PBMCs. Receptors were obtained from a human donor in good health. Both conserved end residues are part of each CDR3. A D gene is named only where the DNA matches it firmly. Clone size appears in some rows only: once, few, many, or a class for an expanded clone.

>once|TRBD1|TRBV5-1|TRBJ2-7
CASSSTGGEQYF
TGCGCCAGCAGCTCGACAGGGGGGGAGCAGTACTTC
>-|TRBD2|TRBV4-2|TRBJ2-3
CASSQDHSSGLTDTQYF
TGTGCCAGCAGCCAAGATCACTCTAGCGGCCTCACAGATACGCAGTATTTT
>-|-|TRBV27|TRBJ1-5
CASTPLGQFSNQPQHF
TGTGCCAGCACCCCCCTTGGACAGTTTAGCAATCAGCCCCAGCATTTT
>-|-|TRBV27|TRBJ1-2
CASSFHQAYGYTF
TGTGCCAGCAGTTTTCATCAGGCCTATGGCTACACCTTC
>few|TRBD1|TRBV2|TRBJ1-5
CASGGPDRANQPQHF
TGTGCCAGCGGGGGTCCGGACAGGGCCAATCAGCCCCAGCATTTT
>-|-|TRBV5-4|TRBJ2-3
CASSLQGLADTQYF
TGTGCCAGCAGCTTACAGGGCCTCGCGGATACGCAGTATTTT
>few|TRBD2|TRBV4-1|TRBJ2-3
CASSQGVLAGADTQYF
TGCGCCAGCAGCCAAGGGGTACTAGCGGGAGCAGATACGCAGTATTTT
>-|-|TRBV5-8|TRBJ1-1
CASSPYSVAEAFF
TGTGCCAGCAGCCCTTATTCGGTGGCTGAAGCTTTCTTT
>-|-|TRBV9|TRBJ2-7
CASSNSYEQYF
TGTGCCAGCAGTAACTCCTACGAGCAGTACTTC
>-|TRBD1|TRBV7-9|TRBJ1-5
CASSLGTADQPQHF
TGTGCCAGCAGCTTGGGGACAGCAGATCAGCCCCAGCATTTT
>-|-|TRBV10-3|TRBJ2-2
CAIRSDLSNTGELFF
TGTGCCATCAGGTCCGACTTGAGTAACACCGGGGAGCTGTTTTTT
>-|-|TRBV6-6|TRBJ1-2
CASSLRIANYGYTF
TGTGCCAGCAGTCTCCGCATAGCTAACTATGGCTACACCTTC
>-|TRBD1|TRBV30|TRBJ1-2
CAWSPRWTGSLLGAGYTF
TGTGCCTGGAGCCCTAGATGGACAGGGAGCCTATTAGGTGCGGGCTACACCTTC
>-|-|TRBV7-9|TRBJ1-2
CASSLGYRGYDGYTF
TGTGCCAGCAGCTTAGGGTATAGGGGCTATGATGGCTACACCTTC
>-|TRBD1|TRBV19|TRBJ1-1
CATLTGLQAFF
TGTGCCACTCTGACAGGGTTGCAAGCTTTCTTT
>-|TRBD1|TRBV9|TRBJ2-5
CASSVAGRGSETQYF
TGTGCCAGCAGCGTAGCGGGCAGGGGGTCTGAGACCCAGTACTTC
>once|-|TRBV20-1|TRBJ1-1
CSVERNTEAFF
TGCAGTGTAGAACGGAACACTGAAGCTTTCTTT
>-|TRBD1|TRBV5-1|TRBJ1-1
CASSPGQGTEAFF
TGCGCCAGCAGCCCGGGACAGGGGACTGAAGCTTTCTTT
>-|TRBD1|TRBV7-9|TRBJ1-2
CASSSDRVAGYTF
TGTGCCAGCAGCTCGGACAGGGTTGCTGGCTACACCTTC
>-|TRBD2|TRBV9|TRBJ2-7
CASSPTRTSPYEQYF
TGTGCCAGCAGCCCAACCCGGACTAGCCCCTACGAGCAGTACTTC
>-|-|TRBV30|TRBJ2-3
CAWTSTDTQYF
TGTGCCTGGACGTCCACAGATACGCAGTATTTT
>-|TRBD1|TRBV19|TRBJ2-1
CASSTRDRGFDEQFF
TGTGCCAGTAGTACCCGGGACAGGGGGTTCGATGAGCAGTTCTTC
>-|TRBD2|TRBV6-6|TRBJ2-5
CASEGLAGETQYF
TGTGCCAGCGAGGGACTAGCGGGAGAGACCCAGTACTTC
>-|TRBD2|TRBV7-6|TRBJ2-2
CASSLTAGRELFF
TGTGCCAGCAGCTTAACAGCGGGGAGGGAGCTGTTTTTT
>-|TRBD2|TRBV9|TRBJ2-5
CASSDSGRAWETQYF
TGTGCCAGCAGCGATAGCGGGAGGGCCTGGGAGACCCAGTACTTC
>-|-|TRBV4-2|TRBJ2-7
CASSQEEWVAYEQYF
TGTGCCAGCAGCCAAGAGGAGTGGGTTGCCTACGAGCAGTACTTC
>-|-|TRBV7-2|TRBJ2-6
CASSLVSGSGANVLTF
TGTGCCAGCAGCTTAGTTTCGGGCTCTGGGGCCAACGTCCTGACTTTC
>-|-|TRBV9|TRBJ2-2
CASSVGTGGDTGELFF
TGTGCCAGCAGCGTAGGAACGGGTGGCGACACCGGGGAGCTGTTTTTT
>-|-|TRBV18|TRBJ2-1
CASSPSGGPAVNEQFF
TGTGCCAGCTCACCATCTGGGGGCCCCGCAGTGAATGAGCAGTTCTTC
>-|TRBD2|TRBV13|TRBJ2-3
CASSLRLAGGPTDTQYF
TGTGCCAGCAGCTTGCGACTAGCGGGAGGGCCAACAGATACGCAGTATTTT
>-|TRBD1|TRBV5-4|TRBJ1-1
CASSSDRGNTEAFF
TGTGCCAGCAGCTCCGACAGGGGGAACACTGAAGCTTTCTTT
>-|TRBD1|TRBV5-1|TRBJ2-5
CASSLDRDGETQYF
TGCGCCAGCAGCCTGGACAGGGATGGAGAGACCCAGTACTTC
>-|TRBD2|TRBV7-2|TRBJ2-7
CASSRLAGPYEQYF
TGTGCCAGCAGTCGACTAGCGGGGCCTTACGAGCAGTACTTC
>once|TRBD1|TRBV5-1|TRBJ1-1
CASRFQGALWSEAFF
TGCGCCAGCAGATTTCAGGGGGCGCTCTGGTCTGAAGCTTTCTTT
>-|-|TRBV28|TRBJ1-2
CASSLTGTYGYTF
TGTGCCAGCAGCCTTACAGGGACCTATGGCTACACCTTC
>-|-|TRBV9|TRBJ1-5
CASSLSRGDQPQHF
TGTGCCAGCAGCCTCTCCCGGGGGGATCAGCCCCAGCATTTT